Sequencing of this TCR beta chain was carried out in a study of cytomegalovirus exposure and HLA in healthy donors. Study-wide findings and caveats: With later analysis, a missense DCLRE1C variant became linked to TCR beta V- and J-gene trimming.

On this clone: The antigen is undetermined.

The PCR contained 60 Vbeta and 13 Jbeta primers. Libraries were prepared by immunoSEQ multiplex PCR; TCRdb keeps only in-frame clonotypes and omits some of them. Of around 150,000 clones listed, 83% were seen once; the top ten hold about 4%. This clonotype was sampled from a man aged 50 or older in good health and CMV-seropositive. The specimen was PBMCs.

The CDR3 DNA reads TGTGCCAGCAGCCCCGGTGGTACCTCCACTGAAGCTTTCTTT. Translation gives CASSPGGTSTEAFF. This sequence joins TRBV5-4 and TRBJ1-1; D is unresolved. Germline V gives CDR1 SGHNT, CDR2 YYREEE (reference sequence). The germline V and J ends were trimmed by 4 bases and 4 bases, with 14 bases remaining between them. The CDR3 has 14 residues.